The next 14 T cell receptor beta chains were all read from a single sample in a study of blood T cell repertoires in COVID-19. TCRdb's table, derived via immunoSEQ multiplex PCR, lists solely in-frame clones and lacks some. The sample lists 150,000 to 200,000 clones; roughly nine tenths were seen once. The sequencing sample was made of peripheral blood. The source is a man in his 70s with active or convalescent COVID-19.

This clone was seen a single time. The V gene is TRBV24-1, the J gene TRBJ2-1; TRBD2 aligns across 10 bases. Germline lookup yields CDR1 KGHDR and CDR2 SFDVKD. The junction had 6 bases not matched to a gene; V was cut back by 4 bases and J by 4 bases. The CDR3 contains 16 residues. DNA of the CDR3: TGTGCCACCAGTGACGGGCTAGCGGGAGTGTACAATGAGCAGTTCTTC. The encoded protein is CATSDGLAGVYNEQFF.

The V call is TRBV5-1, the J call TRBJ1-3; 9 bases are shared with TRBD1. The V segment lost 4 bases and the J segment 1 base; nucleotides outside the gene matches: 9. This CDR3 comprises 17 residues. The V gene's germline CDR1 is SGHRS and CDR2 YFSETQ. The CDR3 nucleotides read TGCGCCAGCAGCGTCACCGGGACAGGGAGGTCTGGAAACACCATATATTTT. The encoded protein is CASSVTGTGRSGNTIYF.

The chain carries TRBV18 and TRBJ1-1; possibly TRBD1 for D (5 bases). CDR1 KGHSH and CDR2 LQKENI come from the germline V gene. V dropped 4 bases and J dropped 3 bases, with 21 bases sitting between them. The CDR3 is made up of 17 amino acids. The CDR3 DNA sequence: TGTGCCAGCTCACTCCAACTCGGGACCGGGGGGGACACTGAAGCTTTCTTT. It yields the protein CASSLQLGTGGDTEAFF.

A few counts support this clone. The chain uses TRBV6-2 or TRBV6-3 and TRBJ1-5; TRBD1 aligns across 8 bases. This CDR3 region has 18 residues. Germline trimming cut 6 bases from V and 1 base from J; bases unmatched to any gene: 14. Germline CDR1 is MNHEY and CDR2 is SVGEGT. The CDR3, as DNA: TGTGCCAGCAGCCCCCCCGGGGACAGGCTTCCCAGCAATCAGCCCCAGCATTTT. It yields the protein CASSPPGDRLPSNQPQHF.

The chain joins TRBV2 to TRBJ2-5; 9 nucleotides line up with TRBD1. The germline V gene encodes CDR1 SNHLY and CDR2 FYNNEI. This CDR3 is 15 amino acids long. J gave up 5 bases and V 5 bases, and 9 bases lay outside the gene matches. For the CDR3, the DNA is TGTGCCAGCAGTCGAGAACAGGGGGCCGGGGAGACCCAGTACTTC. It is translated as CASSREQGAGETQYF. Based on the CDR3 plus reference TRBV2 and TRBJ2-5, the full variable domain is EPEVTQTPSHQVTQMGQEVILRCVPISNHLYFYWYRQILGQKVEFLVSFYNNEISEKSEIFDDQFSVERPDGSNFTLKIRSTKLEDSAMYFCASSREQGAGETQYFGPGTRLLVL.

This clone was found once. The CDR3 nucleotides read TGTGCCAGCAGCCTGGGCCTAGCTTATAAATCAGATACGCAGTATTTT. Translation gives CASSLGLAYKSDTQYF. V and J are TRBV9 and TRBJ2-3; the D gene is possibly TRBD2 (5 bases). There are 16 residues in the CDR3. Germline values: CDR1 SGDLS, CDR2 YYNGEE. V was shortened by 4 bases and J by 4 bases, with 19 bases between the two germline ends.

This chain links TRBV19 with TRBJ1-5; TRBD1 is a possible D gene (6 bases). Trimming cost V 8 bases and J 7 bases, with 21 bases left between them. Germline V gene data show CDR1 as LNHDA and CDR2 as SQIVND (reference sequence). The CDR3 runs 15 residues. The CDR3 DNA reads TGTGCCAGTTGGCCGGGGCAGGGGCAGGGGCAGCCCCAGCATTTT. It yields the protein CASWPGQGQGQPQHF.

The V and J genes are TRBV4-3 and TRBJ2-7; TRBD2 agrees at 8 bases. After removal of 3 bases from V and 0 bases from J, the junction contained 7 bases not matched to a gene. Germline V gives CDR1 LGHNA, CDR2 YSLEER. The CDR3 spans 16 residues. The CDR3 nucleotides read TGCGCCAGCAGCCAGAGTAGCGGGGTAAGCTCCTACGAGCAGTACTTC. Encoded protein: CASSQSSGVSSYEQYF.

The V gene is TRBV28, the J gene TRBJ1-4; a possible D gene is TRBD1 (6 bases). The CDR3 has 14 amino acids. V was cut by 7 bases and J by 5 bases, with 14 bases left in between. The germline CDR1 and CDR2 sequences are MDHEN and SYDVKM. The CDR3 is CASISQGGNEKLFF. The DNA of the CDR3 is TGTGCCAGCATATCACAGGGCGGGAATGAAAAACTGTTTTTT.

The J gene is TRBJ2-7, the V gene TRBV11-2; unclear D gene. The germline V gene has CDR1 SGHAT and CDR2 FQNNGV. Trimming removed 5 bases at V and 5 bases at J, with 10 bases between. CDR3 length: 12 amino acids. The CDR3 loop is CASSRQADEQYF. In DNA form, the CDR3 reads TGTGCCAGCAGCCGACAAGCAGACGAGCAGTACTTC.

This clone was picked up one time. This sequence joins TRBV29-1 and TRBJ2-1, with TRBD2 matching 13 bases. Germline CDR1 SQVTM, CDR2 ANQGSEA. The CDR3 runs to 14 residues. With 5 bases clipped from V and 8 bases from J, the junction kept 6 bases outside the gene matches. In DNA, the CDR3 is TGCAGCGTTACTAGCGGGAGGGCCCCCCATGAGCAGTTCTTC. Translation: CSVTSGRAPHEQFF.

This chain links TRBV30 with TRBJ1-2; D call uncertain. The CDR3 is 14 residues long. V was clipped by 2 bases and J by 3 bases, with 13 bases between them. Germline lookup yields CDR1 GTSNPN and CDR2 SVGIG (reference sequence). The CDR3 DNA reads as TGTGCCTGGAGTCTCGGGGTTGTCTACTATGGCTACACCTTC. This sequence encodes CAWSLGVVYYGYTF.

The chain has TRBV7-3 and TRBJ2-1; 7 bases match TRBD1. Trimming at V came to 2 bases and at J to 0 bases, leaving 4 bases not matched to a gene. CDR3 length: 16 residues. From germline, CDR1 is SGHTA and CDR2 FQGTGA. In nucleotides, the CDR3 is TGTGCCAGCAGCTTACAGGGACAGAACTCCTACAATGAGCAGTTCTTC. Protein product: CASSLQGQNSYNEQFF.

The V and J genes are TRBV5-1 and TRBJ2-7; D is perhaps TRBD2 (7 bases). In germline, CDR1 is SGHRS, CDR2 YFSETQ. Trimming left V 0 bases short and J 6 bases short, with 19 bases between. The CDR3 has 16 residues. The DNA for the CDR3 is TGCGCCAGCAGCTTGGCCTCGACGGCGGGGGACACCGAGCAGTACTTC. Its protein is CASSLASTAGDTEQYF.